This T cell receptor (beta chain) stems from a study of blood T cells in healthy people across ages (dated by TCRdb to between 2015 and 2016). Regarding the research as a whole: Template switching captured roughly one uniquely barcoded TCR beta cDNA molecule per two T cells in model experiments. Donors of different ages were randomly distributed across sequencing lanes to avoid experimental bias. Using the same blood draw, the study looked at two additional independent replicas of 1 million unique cDNA reads for two donors, one aged 18 to 30 and the other aged 80 or older. Age-related changes in TCR beta repertoire diversity were measured in the study by deep sequencing normalized with unique cDNA molecular identifiers. Four age groups were formed from the donors: young (average roughly 15 years), middle-aged (around 41), aged (roughly 59) and long-lived (around 82). The paper as a whole reports these results and caveats: There was a strong correlation between observed TCR beta diversity and the percentage of naive T cells measured by flow cytometry. Estimates of total diversity based on one million sequenced T cells were considered lower bounds and underestimates. The long-lived group showed more naive CD4+ T cells, fewer expanded clones and increased TCR diversity than the aged group, suggesting age selection. As age increased, observed TCR beta diversity per million T cells dropped in a roughly linear way, and a significant reduction was already evident by age approximately 40. Conclusive comparison of naive and antigen-experienced compartments was prevented by the profiling of bulk unsorted PBMCs. The CMV infection status of donors was not known, potentially confounding age-related changes in expanded clonotypes.

The donors were under 40 Caucasian individuals from Russia, aged 6 to 90 years, who were systemically healthy. Each donor gave ten milliliters of peripheral blood, drawn into EDTA-treated Vacutainer tubes. Ficoll-Paque density-gradient centrifugation was used to isolate PBMCs, with at least 7 million per sample. Total RNA was extracted from PBMCs with Trizol reagent, with at least 6 micrograms obtained per sample. The percentages of naive CD45RAhigh/CD27high T cells were determined by flow cytometry on a PBMC aliquot from every donor. Receptor amplification or capture employed 5' RACE. The instrument given in TCRdb is Illumina HiSeq 2500. A second PCR of about 7 to 12 cycles was performed with a sample-barcoded 5' primer and a J-beta primer mix. Each TCR beta cDNA molecule received a unique molecular identifier from a template-switch 5' adaptor carrying 12 random nucleotides. Each sample yielded at least 3 million CDR3-containing paired-end reads. First-strand cDNA was synthesized from all RNA with the Mint cDNA synthesis kit, primed by a TRBC-specific oligonucleotide. Following uracil-DNA glycosylase treatment, a first 18-cycle PCR with universal primers M1SS and BC2_uni_R was performed on all cDNA. From the authors' description of their analysis: Normalization of each sample was performed by random selection of 1 million high-quality reads, each carrying a distinct molecular identifier. Instead of being binned into consensus sequences, reads that shared molecular identifiers were thrown out. MiTCR, with a Q25 quality threshold and the strictest error-elimination algorithm, was used for CDR3 identification, clonotype clustering and error correction. A nonparametric unseen species model using Euler transformation provided a lower-bound estimate of total TCR beta diversity. The public reads were quality trimmed at Q25 with fastp and then assembled into clones with MiXCR by TCRdb, keeping productive beta chains. Under each unique CDR3 protein, matching rows form one entry showing the most common genes and DNA. The V and J calls here are based on TCRdb, not the publication. The sample table contains roughly 680,000 distinct CDR3 sequences; only one count was recorded for over 40% of them. The ten largest clones take up approximately 13% of the sample.

This clonotype was counted at least ten times. What antigen it recognizes has not been identified. The sample holds no much larger clone one base away, and base qualities are not on file. The source material was blood. The clonotype comes from a woman aged 80 or over in good health.

The CDR3 loop reads CASSGLRELGGANVLTF. The DNA sequence reads TGTGCCAGCAGTGGATTGCGGGAGTTAGGTGGGGCCAACGTCCTGACTTTC. Here the chain combines TRBV27 and TRBJ2-6; 7 bases in the junction line up with TRBD2. The CDR3 covers 17 residues, taking in both the cysteine and the phenylalanine. Here the CDR3 DNA is all that survives: 51 bases in frame from base 1. Trimmed from V: 5 bases; trimmed from J: 3 bases; junction bases lacking a gene match: 10. The germline V gene (reference sequence) supplies CDR1 MNHEY and CDR2 SMNVEV.